These 21 T cell receptor beta chains came from one sample sequenced in a study of glioma-infiltrating T cells after dendritic cell vaccination (TCRdb year 2016). The time point label, read with the paper, signifies: after dendritic cell vaccination, including at tumor progression/relapse. Receptors were amplified or captured by the immunoSEQ multiplex PCR assay. TCRdb carries this immuneACCESS record with in-frame sequences only. Its versions omit some clonotypes, under half of them owing to an unresolved V gene in the studies checked, with the rest unexplained. Counted in this sample were around 78,000 clones; 87% of them appeared once. The biggest ten clones account for around 2.4% of the sample. The sequences come from blood, collected after dendritic cell vaccination. The receptors shown here come from a human donor with glioblastoma.

This clone was counted a single time. V gene TRBV30 combines with J gene TRBJ2-7, with a weak D call TRBD2 (6 bases). V lost 2 bases to trimming and J lost 3 bases, with 11 bases between them. This CDR3 has 13 amino acids. Germline lookup yields CDR1 GTSNPN and CDR2 SVGIG (reference sequence). The CDR3 DNA follows: TGTGCCTGGAGTACGCAGGGAGGCTACGAGCAGTACTTC. This codes for CAWSTQGGYEQYF.

The chain combines TRBV5-1 with TRBJ2-7; 10 bases align to TRBD1. J was trimmed by 2 bases and V by 0 bases; bases with no gene match: 5. CDR3 size: 16 residues. Germline CDR1 and CDR2: SGHRS and YFSETQ. The CDR3 loop reads CASSLGPGQGTYEQYF. CDR3 nucleotide sequence: TGCGCCAGCAGCTTGGGCCCGGGACAGGGGACCTACGAGCAGTACTTC.

The rearrangement uses TRBV20-1 and TRBJ1-2; D is unresolved. This CDR3 region has 11 residues. The V gene's germline CDR1 is DFQATT and CDR2 SNEGSKA (reference sequence). V shed 5 bases and J shed 12 bases, with 16 bases lying between them. CDR3 nucleotide sequence: TGCAGTGCTCTATACCCCATCGGGAACACCTTC. Residues: CSALYPIGNTF.

In this sample, this clone turned up once. This rearrangement joins TRBV9 to TRBJ1-1, with no clear D. Germline CDR1 and CDR2: SGDLS and YYNGEE. V shed 3 bases and J shed 5 bases, with 14 bases lying between them. This CDR3 region has 14 residues. In DNA, the CDR3 is TGTGCCAGCAGCGCCCTCGTGTCGGGGACTGAAGCTTTCTTT. Protein: CASSALVSGTEAFF. The entire variable domain, with the rest obtained from reference TRBV9 and TRBJ1-1, is as follows: DSGVTQTPKHLITATGQRVTLRCSPRSGDLSVYWYQQSLDQGLQFLIQYYNGEERAKGNILERFSAQQFPDLHSELNLSSLELGDSALYFCASSALVSGTEAFFGQGTRLTVV.

The chain recombines TRBV5-1 with TRBJ1-1; D remains ambiguous. Deletions cut 1 base from V and 4 bases from J, with 8 bases between. Germline loops: CDR1 SGHRS, CDR2 YFSETQ. This CDR3 has 13 residues. The CDR3 spells CASSLPGGTEAFF. The CDR3 coding sequence is TGCGCCAGCAGCTTGCCGGGTGGCACTGAAGCTTTCTTT.

This clone has only one observation. V usage is TRBV29-1 and J usage is TRBJ2-7, with 10 bases fitting TRBD2. The V gene end was trimmed by 1 base and the J gene end by 1 base; junction bases not matched to a gene: 10. Germline CDR1 reads SQVTM; CDR2 reads ANQGSEA. The CDR3 is made up of 17 amino acids. CDR3 sequence reads: CSVEGGIGLAESYEQYF. In DNA, the CDR3 is TGCAGCGTTGAAGGGGGTATTGGACTAGCGGAGTCCTACGAGCAGTACTTC.

This clone was observed a single time. The rearrangement links TRBV10-2 to TRBJ2-7; the D is unclear. The CDR3 totals 13 residues. Trimming took 1 base from V and 6 from J, leaving 10 bases between them. In germline, CDR1 is WSHSY, CDR2 SAAADI. The CDR3 DNA follows: TGCGCCAGCAGTGAGTTGTCAGTAACCGAGCAGTACTTC. Translating gives CASSELSVTEQYF.

The chain links TRBV5-1 to TRBJ2-3; 8 positions match TRBD2. The CDR3 is 15 residues long. With V trimmed by 0 bases and J by 4 bases, 4 bases remained unmatched. Per the germline V gene, CDR1 is SGHRS and CDR2 is YFSETQ. Here the CDR3 reads CASSLEGLVADTQYF. CDR3 DNA sequence: TGCGCCAGCAGCTTGGAGGGACTAGTTGCAGATACGCAGTATTTT.

J is TRBJ1-6 and V is TRBV7-3, with TRBD1 identical over 8 bases. Per the germline V gene, CDR1 is SGHTA and CDR2 is FQGTGA. The CDR3 is 15 residues long. The V gene end was trimmed by 4 bases and the J gene end by 6 bases; junction bases not matched to a gene: 5. The CDR3 sequence: CASSYDRGSNSPLHF. The CDR3 DNA reads TGTGCCAGCAGCTACGACAGGGGTTCTAATTCACCCCTCCACTTT.

The chain has TRBV13 and TRBJ2-5; possible D gene TRBD2, 5 bases. Deletions cut 4 bases from V and 2 bases from J, with 8 bases between. CDR1 is PRHDT and CDR2 is FYEKMQ in the germline V gene (reference sequence). CDR3 length: 13 amino acids. CDR3 coding DNA: TGTGCCAGCAGCTCCGGACTGCAAGAGACCCAGTACTTC. It is translated as CASSSGLQETQYF. The variable domain in full, with the rest retrieved from reference TRBV13 and TRBJ2-5, is AAGVIQSPRHLIKEKRETATLKCYPIPRHDTVYWYQQGPGQDPQFLISFYEKMQSDKGSIPDRFSAQQFSDYHSELNMSSLELGDSALYFCASSSGLQETQYFGPGTRLLVL.

This chain links TRBV6-5 with TRBJ2-3; TRBD2 matches at 10 bases. The CDR3 covers 15 residues. After removal of 5 bases from V and 4 bases from J, the junction contained 6 bases not matched to a gene. The germline V gene encodes CDR1 MNHEY and CDR2 SVGAGI. CDR3 coding DNA: TGTGCCAGCAGTCAGGGGACTAGCGTTGCAGATACGCAGTATTTT. Translated, it gives CASSQGTSVADTQYF.

The V gene is TRBV9, the J gene TRBJ1-2; possibly TRBD1 for D (6 bases). Per the germline V gene, CDR1 is SGDLS and CDR2 is YYNGEE. Trimming cost V 5 bases and J 3 bases, with 14 bases left between them. The CDR3 contains 14 residues. The CDR3 sequence: CASSRQVFDYGYTF. The DNA of the CDR3 is TGTGCCAGCAGTCGACAGGTATTCGACTATGGCTACACCTTC.

The chain joins TRBV6-6 to TRBJ2-7; the match to TRBD1 covers 11 bases. Germline V gene data show CDR1 as MNHNY and CDR2 as SVGAGI (reference sequence). The CDR3 totals 14 residues. Germline trimming cut 5 bases from V and 1 base from J; bases unmatched to any gene: 1. The CDR3 bases are TGTGCCAGCAGTGGGACAGGGGGATCCTACGAGCAGTACTTC. Residues: CASSGTGGSYEQYF.

The chain uses TRBV5-4 and TRBJ2-3; 13 nucleotides agree with TRBD2. From germline, CDR1 is SGHNT and CDR2 YYREEE (reference sequence). This CDR3 contains 17 residues. With 3 bases clipped from V and 2 bases from J, the junction kept 6 bases outside the gene matches. The CDR3 is CASSSPTSGGATDTQYF. CDR3 DNA sequence: TGTGCCAGCAGCTCCCCTACTAGCGGGGGGGCCACAGATACGCAGTATTTT.

This clone was seen a single time. The J gene is TRBJ2-1, the V gene TRBV21-1; whether TRBD2, the table's D call, matches the DNA was not checked. TRBV21-1 is annotated as a pseudogene. The CDR3 length is 16 residues. The CDR3 DNA is TGTGCCAGCAGCAAAGTAGAGCGGGAGGGACTTAATGAGCAGTTCTTC. Translated, it gives CASSKVEREGLNEQFF.

The CDR3 DNA reads TGTGCCAGCAGCGGACAGGGGGAGCTAAGTCAGCCCCAGCATTTT. This encodes CASSGQGELSQPQHF. This chain uses TRBV7-8 with TRBJ1-5, with TRBD1 identical over 10 bases. CDR3 length equals 15 residues. V lost 5 bases to trimming and J lost 6 bases; unmatched junction nucleotides: 7. Germline V gene lookup returns CDR1 SGHVS and CDR2 FQNEAQ. The whole variable domain, remainder taken from reference TRBV7-8 and TRBJ1-5, is GAGVSQSPRYKVAKRGQDVALRCDPISGHVSLFWYQQALGQGPEFLTYFQNEAQLDKSGLPSDRFFAERPEGSVSTLKIQRTQQEDSAVYLCASSGQGELSQPQHFGDGTRLSIL.

This clone was recorded only once. V is TRBV7-2 and J is TRBJ2-7; a weak D match, TRBD2 (6 bases). The germline V gene encodes CDR1 SGHTA and CDR2 FQGNSA. V was trimmed by 3 bases and J by 1 base, leaving 13 bases between them. The CDR3 length is 15 residues. The CDR3 reads CASSFTLGGSYEQYF. The CDR3 DNA reads as TGTGCCAGCAGCTTCACTCTTGGGGGGTCCTACGAGCAGTACTTC.

V gene TRBV14 combines with J gene TRBJ1-1; D is possibly TRBD1 (5 bases). This CDR3 spans 13 amino acids. The germline CDR1 and CDR2 sequences are SGHDN and FVKESK. V dropped 4 bases and J dropped 2 bases, with 8 bases sitting between them. Written as DNA, the CDR3 is TGTGCCAGCAGCCGCGACAGAAACACTGAAGCTTTCTTT. Translation gives CASSRDRNTEAFF. The complete variable domain, with remaining parts taken from reference TRBV14 and TRBJ1-1, reads EAGVTQFPSHSVIEKGQTVTLRCDPISGHDNLYWYRRVMGKEIKFLLHFVKESKQDESGMPNNRFLAERTGGTYSTLKVQPAELEDSGVYFCASSRDRNTEAFFGQGTRLTVV.

J is TRBJ1-1 and V is TRBV19; D is possibly TRBD1 (6 bases). CDR1 and CDR2 from the germline V gene are LNHDA and SQIVND (reference sequence). Between the trimmed V and J ends, which lost 5 bases and 0 bases, there was a span of 13 bases. The CDR3 loop spans 15 amino acids. The CDR3 DNA reads TGTGCCAGTAGTTTACTTGGACAGTTGAACACTGAAGCTTTCTTT. Its protein product is CASSLLGQLNTEAFF.

V is TRBV21-1 and J is TRBJ2-5; the DNA was not used to check the table's D call, TRBD1. The DNA matches TRBJ2-7 better at its end, which makes the J call doubtful. TRBV21-1 is marked as a pseudogene. This CDR3 spans 14 amino acids. The DNA of the CDR3 is TGTGCCAGCCCTCAAAGGGGCCCAGGCTACGAGCAGTACTTC. Translated: CASPQRGPGYEQYF.

V and J are TRBV5-4 and TRBJ2-7; TRBD1 might be the D (5 bases). Trimming stripped 4 bases from V and 0 bases from J, with 11 bases between. Per the germline V gene, CDR1 is SGHNT and CDR2 is YYREEE (reference sequence). The CDR3 has 14 amino acids. The CDR3 DNA sequence: TGTGCCAGCAGCACAGGTCATATCTCCTACGAGCAGTACTTC. Its translation is CASSTGHISYEQYF.